These 21 T cell receptor beta chains share one sample of origin, sequenced in a study of CD8+ T cells in alopecia areata. cDNA serving as the sequencing template came from extracted, reverse transcribed RNA. Data came from immunoSEQ multiplex PCR; TCRdb stores just in-frame clones and leaves some out. The sample includes about 180,000 clones, approximately 49% seen only once; the top ten take 10%. Treatment defined: oral pan-JAK inhibitor, 5-10 mg twice daily. The sequencing used CD8+ T cells sorted from blood, collected at roughly week 52, from a patient treated with tofacitinib. The receptor set was obtained from a human donor with alopecia areata.

In its sample, this clone was seen a few times. CDR3 coding DNA: TGCGCCAGCAGTGAGTCAAGGACAGGGGAGTCCCATGAGCAGTTCTTC. This codes for CASSESRTGESHEQFF. The chain joins TRBV10-2 to TRBJ2-1; 9 nucleotides match TRBD1. The CDR3 is 16 residues long. V was clipped by 0 bases and J by 8 bases; unmatched bases: 8. Germline lookup yields CDR1 WSHSY and CDR2 SAAADI.

The chain has TRBV5-6 and TRBJ1-2, with unresolved D. CDR3 length: 16 amino acids. Trimming removed 0 bases from V and 6 bases from J, with 18 bases in between. Germline V gives CDR1 SGHDT, CDR2 YYEEEE. This CDR3 reads CASSLAMGFSSDGYTF. The DNA of the CDR3 is TGTGCCAGCAGCTTGGCCATGGGTTTTTCCTCGGATGGCTACACCTTC. The full variable domain, rest sourced from reference TRBV5-6 and TRBJ1-2, is DAGVTQSPTHLIKTRGQQVTLRCSPKSGHDTVSWYQQALGQGPQFIFQYYEEEERQRGNFPDRFSGHQFPNYSSELNVNALLLGDSALYLCASSLAMGFSSDGYTFGSGTRLTVV.

The table lists this clone with a few counts. The chain links TRBV29-1 to TRBJ2-3; TRBD1 matches 7 bases. J was trimmed by 2 bases and V by 1 base; bases with no gene match: 3. This CDR3 comprises 14 residues. Germline V CDR1 and CDR2: SQVTM, ANQGSEA. The CDR3: CSVEAGTDTDTQYF. DNA for the CDR3: TGCAGCGTTGAAGCTGGGACAGACACAGATACGCAGTATTTT.

The J gene is TRBJ1-2, the V gene TRBV6-5; weak D call: TRBD1 (5 bases). With 6 bases removed from V and 6 bases from J, the gap between germline ends came to 20 bases. CDR1 is MNHEY and CDR2 is SVGAGI in the germline V gene. This CDR3 contains 15 residues. The CDR3 nucleotides are TGTGCCAGCAGCCCCTGGGCGGAGGGGATCGATGGCTACACCTTC. It codes for CASSPWAEGIDGYTF.

The rearrangement links TRBV5-1 to TRBJ2-1, with TRBD2 matching 7 bases. The CDR3 runs to 16 residues. Looked up from germline, CDR1 is SGHRS and CDR2 is YFSETQ. V lost 4 bases, J lost 0 bases, and 7 bases stayed unmatched. CDR3 nucleotide sequence: TGCGCCAGCAGCACCTTAGCGGGTAGCTCCTACAATGAGCAGTTCTTC. Protein product: CASSTLAGSSYNEQFF.

This chain links TRBV6-5 with TRBJ2-1; possible D gene TRBD1, 6 bases. The V end lost 0 bases, the J end lost 4 bases, and 10 bases lay between the germline ends. CDR1 is MNHEY, CDR2 SVGAGI, per germline. This CDR3 comprises 15 residues. The CDR3 loop reads CASSYSGHLYNEQFF. Here the CDR3 DNA reads TGTGCCAGCAGTTACTCGGGACACCTATACAATGAGCAGTTCTTC.

The chain joins TRBV6-1 to TRBJ2-7; the match to TRBD2 covers 10 bases. J was trimmed by 2 bases and V by 2 bases; bases with no gene match: 3. The CDR3 runs to 15 residues. The germline V gene has CDR1 MNHNS and CDR2 SASEGT. In DNA, the CDR3 is TGTGCCAGCAGTGAACTAGCGGGGGCTCCCTACGAGCAGTACTTC. This codes for CASSELAGAPYEQYF.

V and J are TRBV6-5 and TRBJ1-6, with TRBD1 matching over 7 bases. Germline CDR1 MNHEY, CDR2 SVGAGI. This CDR3 is 16 amino acids long. Trimming at V came to 2 bases and at J to 10 bases, leaving 11 bases not matched to a gene. CDR3 DNA: TGTGCCAGCAGTTACGCTCGTGCACAGGGGCGCTCACCCCTCCACTTT. Translation: CASSYARAQGRSPLHF.

This clone was counted once. This chain connects TRBV7-8 to TRBJ2-1; perhaps TRBD2 as D (5 bases). V lost 1 base, J lost 14 bases, and 21 bases lay in between. The CDR3 loop spans 15 amino acids. Germline CDR1 and CDR2: SGHVS and FQNEAQ. CDR3 nucleotides: TGTGCCAGCAGCTTAGTCCACCAGGCGGGCCAGACGGAGTTCTTC. This encodes CASSLVHQAGQTEFF.

The chain uses TRBV7-9 and TRBJ1-2; D is possibly TRBD1 (6 bases). There are 13 residues in the CDR3. Looked up from germline, CDR1 is SEHNR and CDR2 is FQNEAQ (reference sequence). Trimming removed 5 bases at V and 7 bases at J, with 14 bases between. This CDR3 is CASSPGVVGGYTF. The CDR3 coding sequence is TGTGCCAGCAGCCCAGGGGTCGTAGGTGGCTACACCTTC.

This rearrangement joins TRBV7-6 to TRBJ1-6, with D possibly being TRBD1 (6 bases). The germline CDR1 and CDR2 sequences are SGHVS and FNYEAQ. The germline V and J ends were trimmed by 5 bases and 3 bases, with 14 bases remaining between them. The CDR3 runs to 16 residues. The CDR3, as DNA: TGTGCCAGCAGCCTCCGGGGGGCGGACTATAATTCACCCCTCCACTTT. This encodes CASSLRGADYNSPLHF.

V gene TRBV10-1 combines with J gene TRBJ1-1; unclear D gene. Trimming took off 3 bases at V and 6 bases at J, with 11 bases between the two ends. The V gene's germline CDR1 is WNHNN and CDR2 SYGVQD (reference sequence). CDR3 length: 13 residues. The CDR3 sequence is CASSEPGDAEAFF. In nucleotides, the CDR3 is TGCGCCAGCAGTGAACCCGGGGATGCTGAAGCTTTCTTT.

The CDR3 DNA is TGTGCCAGCAGTTACTCGGACGGAGCCTACGAGCAGTACTTC. This codes for CASSYSDGAYEQYF. The J gene is TRBJ2-7, the V gene TRBV6-5; D not resolved. Looked up from germline, CDR1 is MNHEY and CDR2 is SVGAGI. V lost 0 bases and J lost 2, with 8 bases in between. There are 14 residues in the CDR3.

Notes on this clone: Other DNA sequences of this sample code for an identical CDR3. The genes are TRBV27 and TRBJ1-5; tentative D call: TRBD1 (5 bases). The V gene lost 5 bases and the J gene lost 1 base, with 9 bases spanning the gap. CDR1 and CDR2 from the germline V gene are MNHEY and SMNVEV (reference sequence). The length of the CDR3 is 14 residues. The CDR3 DNA is TGTGCCAGCAGTACGGGGGGAAGCAATCAGCCCCAGCATTTT. It codes for CASSTGGSNQPQHF.

DNA of the CDR3: TGTGCCAGCAGTTACGGAGGGGATATACAAGAGACCCAGTACTTC. Protein product: CASSYGGDIQETQYF. The rearrangement uses TRBV6-6 and TRBJ2-5; maybe TRBD2 (6 bases). This CDR3 has 15 amino acids. V lost 2 bases and J 2 bases, leaving 12 bases between the germline ends. Germline V gene data show CDR1 as MNHNY and CDR2 as SVGAGI (reference sequence).

This clone has more than one count but fewer than ten. This rearrangement joins TRBV27 to TRBJ2-1; D is unresolved. CDR3 size: 13 residues. Germline CDR1 is MNHEY and CDR2 is SMNVEV (reference sequence). The ends were cut back, 7 bases at V and 7 bases at J, with 14 bases in the middle. The DNA for the CDR3 is TGTGCCAGCATCTCCCCTTTTAGGAATGAGCAGTTCTTC. Translation: CASISPFRNEQFF.

This clone was seen a handful of times. This rearrangement joins TRBV7-2 to TRBJ1-3; D might be TRBD1 (6 bases). This CDR3 contains 17 residues. Germline V lookup: CDR1 SGHTA, CDR2 FQGNSA. Trimming removed 3 bases at V and 4 bases at J, with 19 bases between. The CDR3 protein is CASSFLGAGEYGNTIYF. For the CDR3, the DNA is TGTGCCAGCAGCTTTCTCGGGGCAGGGGAGTACGGAAACACCATATATTTT.

The chain uses TRBV7-2 and TRBJ2-1; 10 positions match TRBD2. V gave up 1 base and J gave up 10 bases; unmatched junction bases: 7. CDR3 length equals 15 residues. Looked up from germline, CDR1 is SGHTA and CDR2 is FQGNSA. CDR3: CASSLGVSGGREQFF. In DNA, the CDR3 is TGTGCCAGCAGCTTAGGAGTTAGCGGGGGGAGGGAGCAGTTCTTC.

V gene TRBV29-1 combines with J gene TRBJ1-2; tentative D call: TRBD1 (6 bases). Germline V CDR1 and CDR2: SQVTM, ANQGSEA. The CDR3 runs to 13 residues. Trimming pared 4 bases from V and 1 base from J, leaving 10 bases between. DNA of the CDR3: TGCAGCGTTGTGGACAGCAATAACTATGGCTACACCTTC. Amino acid sequence: CSVVDSNNYGYTF.

This clone was found a few times. The chain is built from TRBV2 and TRBJ2-3; no clear D gene. Germline CDR1 and CDR2: SNHLY and FYNNEI. The CDR3 has 16 amino acids. V gave up 2 bases and J gave up 4 bases, with 16 bases separating them. CDR3 protein: CASSEFVGPNADTQYF. CDR3 coding DNA: TGTGCCAGCAGTGAATTTGTTGGACCGAACGCAGATACGCAGTATTTT.

This clone appeared a single time. This chain's CDR3 is CASSSPLTGYNEQFF. The CDR3 DNA reads TGTGCCAGCAGCTCACCCCTCACAGGGTACAATGAGCAGTTCTTC. The chain is built from TRBV13 and TRBJ2-1; tentative D call: TRBD1 (6 bases). V lost 4 bases and J lost 4, with 14 bases in between. In germline, CDR1 is PRHDT, CDR2 FYEKMQ (reference sequence). This CDR3 spans 15 amino acids.